This T cell receptor beta chain was recorded in a study of T cells in Graves' hyperthyroidism and ophthalmopathy. The table lists this clonotype with many counts. Antigen: not known. CDR3 size: 14 residues. The V end was cut by 1 base, the J end by 2 bases, with 12 bases between. CDR1 is DFQATT, CDR2 SNEGSKA, per germline (reference sequence). There were TCR beta CDR3 regions amplified from RNA transcripts. TCR CDR3 regions were first amplified by RT-PCR with HTBI primers. TCRdb fed the multiplex PCR reads into MiXCR, producing one record per CDR3 protein. The data contain some 300,000 distinct CDR3 sequences, about an eighth of them singletons. Investigators excluded patients with uncontrolled infection, other autoimmune disease, pregnancy or lactation. Diagnoses rested on clinical symptoms, serum thyroxine and TRAb, thyroid ultrasound and orbital computed tomography. The PBMCs were taken from under 12 ml of fresh peripheral blood.

Study conclusions and caveats: From stable hyperthyroidism, ophthalmopathy was set apart by a 13 V-J model.

Sequenced sample: blood. The chain has TRBV20-1 and TRBJ2-7; D unresolved. The clonotype originates from a young woman with Graves' hyperthyroidism that later progressed to Graves' ophthalmopathy. CDR3 sequence (DNA): TGCAGTGCTAGAGCCCAGTACCCCACCTACGAGCAGTACTTC. This codes for CSARAQYPTYEQYF.